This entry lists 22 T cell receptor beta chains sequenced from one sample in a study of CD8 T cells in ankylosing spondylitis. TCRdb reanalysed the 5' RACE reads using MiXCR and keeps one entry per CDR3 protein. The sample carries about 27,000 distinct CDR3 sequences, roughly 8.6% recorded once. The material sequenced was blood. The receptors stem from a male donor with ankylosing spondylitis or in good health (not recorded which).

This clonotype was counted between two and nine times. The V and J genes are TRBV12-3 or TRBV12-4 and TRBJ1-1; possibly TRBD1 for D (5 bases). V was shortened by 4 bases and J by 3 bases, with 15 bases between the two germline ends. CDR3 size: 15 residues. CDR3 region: CASSSGLGLYTEAFF. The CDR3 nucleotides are TGTGCCAGCAGTTCAGGGTTGGGTTTGTACACTGAAGCTTTCTTT.

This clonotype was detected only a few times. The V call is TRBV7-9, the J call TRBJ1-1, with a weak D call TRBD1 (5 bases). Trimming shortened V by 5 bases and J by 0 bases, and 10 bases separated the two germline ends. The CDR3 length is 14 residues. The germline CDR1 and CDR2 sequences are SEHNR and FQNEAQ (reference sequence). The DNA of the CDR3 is TGTGCCAGCAGCCCCTCGGGGGTGAACACTGAAGCTTTCTTT. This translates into CASSPSGVNTEAFF.

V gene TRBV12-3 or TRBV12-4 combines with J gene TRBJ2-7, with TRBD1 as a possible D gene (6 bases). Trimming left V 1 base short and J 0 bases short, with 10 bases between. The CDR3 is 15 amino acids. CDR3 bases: TGTGCCAGCAGTTTAGGCAGGGGCCTCTCCTACGAGCAGTACTTC. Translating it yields CASSLGRGLSYEQYF.

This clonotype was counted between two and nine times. The CDR3 region is CASSRRTASSYNSPLHF. In DNA, the CDR3 is TGCGCCAGCAGCAGAAGGACGGCGAGCTCCTATAATTCACCCCTCCACTTT. The chain is built from TRBV5-1 and TRBJ1-6; D gene unclear. Germline assignment: CDR1 SGHRS and CDR2 YFSETQ. CDR3 size: 17 residues. The V end lost 4 bases, the J end lost 0 bases, and 14 bases lay between the germline ends.

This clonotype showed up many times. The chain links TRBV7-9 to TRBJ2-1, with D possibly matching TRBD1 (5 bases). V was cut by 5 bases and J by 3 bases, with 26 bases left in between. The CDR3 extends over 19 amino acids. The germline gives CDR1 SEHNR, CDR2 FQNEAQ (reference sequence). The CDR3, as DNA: TGTGCCAGCAGCCAAATAAAAAGCAGGGCCCTCAGAAGCTACAATGAGCAGTTCTTC. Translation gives CASSQIKSRALRSYNEQFF.

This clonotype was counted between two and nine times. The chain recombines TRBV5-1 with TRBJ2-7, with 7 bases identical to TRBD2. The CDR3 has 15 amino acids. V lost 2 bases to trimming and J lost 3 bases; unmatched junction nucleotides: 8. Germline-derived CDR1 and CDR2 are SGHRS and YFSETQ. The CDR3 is CASSFTGTTNYEQYF. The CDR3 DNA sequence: TGCGCCAGCAGCTTTACCGGGACTACCAACTACGAGCAGTACTTC. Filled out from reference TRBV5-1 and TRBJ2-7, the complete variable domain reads KAGVTQTPRYLIKTRGQQVTLSCSPISGHRSVSWYQQTPGQGLQFLFEYFSETQRNKGNFPGRFSGRQFSNSRSEMNVSTLELGDSALYLCASSFTGTTNYEQYFGPGTRLTVT.

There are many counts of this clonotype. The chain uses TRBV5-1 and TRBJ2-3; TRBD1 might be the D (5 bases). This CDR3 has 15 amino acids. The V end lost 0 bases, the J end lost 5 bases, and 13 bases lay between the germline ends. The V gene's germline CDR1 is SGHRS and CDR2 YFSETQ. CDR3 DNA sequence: TGCGCCAGCAGCTTGGGAGGACAACGTTTAGATACGCAGTATTTT. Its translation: CASSLGGQRLDTQYF.

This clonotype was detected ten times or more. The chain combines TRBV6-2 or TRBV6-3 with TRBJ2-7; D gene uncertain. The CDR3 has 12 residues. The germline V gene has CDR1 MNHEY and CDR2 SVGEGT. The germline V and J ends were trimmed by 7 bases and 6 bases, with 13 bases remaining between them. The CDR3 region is CASTPSLIEQYV. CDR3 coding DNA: TGTGCCAGCACCCCCAGCCTAATCGAGCAGTACGTC.

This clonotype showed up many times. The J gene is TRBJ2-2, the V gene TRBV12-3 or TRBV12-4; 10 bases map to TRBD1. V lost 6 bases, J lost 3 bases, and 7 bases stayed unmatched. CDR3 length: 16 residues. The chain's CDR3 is CASSWDRGWDTGELFF. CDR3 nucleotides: TGTGCCAGCAGCTGGGACAGGGGATGGGACACCGGGGAGCTGTTTTTT.

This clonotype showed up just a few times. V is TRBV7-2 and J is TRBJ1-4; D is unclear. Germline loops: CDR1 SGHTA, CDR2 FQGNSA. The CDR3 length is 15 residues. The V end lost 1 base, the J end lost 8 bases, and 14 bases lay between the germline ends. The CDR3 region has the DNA TGTGCCAGCAGCTTAGGAGGAGGTACGCGGGAAAAACTGTTTTTT. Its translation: CASSLGGGTREKLFF.

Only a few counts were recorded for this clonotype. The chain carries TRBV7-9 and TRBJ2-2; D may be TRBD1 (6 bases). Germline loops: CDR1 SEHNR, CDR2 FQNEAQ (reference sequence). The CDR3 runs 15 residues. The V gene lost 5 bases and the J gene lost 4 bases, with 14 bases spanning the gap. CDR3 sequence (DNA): TGTGCCAGCAGCCCCACAGGGTTGGCCACCGGGGAGCTGTTTTTT. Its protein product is CASSPTGLATGELFF.

CDR3 residues: CSVRDGSGELFF. The CDR3 DNA reads as TGCAGCGTACGGGACGGCTCCGGGGAGCTGTTTTTT. This chain uses TRBV29-1 with TRBJ2-2, with D perhaps given as TRBD1 or TRBD2 (5 bases each). The CDR3 spans 12 residues. In germline, CDR1 is SQVTM, CDR2 ANQGSEA. Trimming cost V 6 bases and J 6 bases, with 11 bases left between them.

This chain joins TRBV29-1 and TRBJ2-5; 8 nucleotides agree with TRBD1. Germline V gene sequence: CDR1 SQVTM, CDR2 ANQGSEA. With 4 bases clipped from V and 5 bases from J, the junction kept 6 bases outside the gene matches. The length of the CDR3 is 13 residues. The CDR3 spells CSVVGTGLETQYF. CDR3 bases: TGCAGCGTTGTTGGGACAGGTCTGGAGACCCAGTACTTC.

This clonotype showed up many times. CDR3: CSANNVGADTQYF. Written as DNA, the CDR3 is TGCAGTGCTAACAACGTGGGGGCAGATACGCAGTATTTT. The chain joins TRBV20-1 to TRBJ2-3; D may correspond to TRBD1 or TRBD2 (5 bases each). Germline lookup yields CDR1 DFQATT and CDR2 SNEGSKA (reference sequence). This CDR3 is 13 amino acids long. Deletions cut 4 bases from V and 4 bases from J, with 12 bases between.

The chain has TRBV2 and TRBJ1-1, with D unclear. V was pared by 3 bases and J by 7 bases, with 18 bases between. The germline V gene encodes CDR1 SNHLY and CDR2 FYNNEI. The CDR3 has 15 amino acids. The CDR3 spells CASSEGGVELSEAFF. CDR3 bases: TGTGCCAGCAGTGAGGGCGGGGTCGAACTAAGTGAAGCTTTCTTT.

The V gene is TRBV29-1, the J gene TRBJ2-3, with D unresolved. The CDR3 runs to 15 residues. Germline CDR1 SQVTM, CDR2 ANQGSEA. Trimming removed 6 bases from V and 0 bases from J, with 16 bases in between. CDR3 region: CSVTPPSASTDTQYF. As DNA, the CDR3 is TGCAGCGTGACCCCTCCGAGCGCTAGCACAGATACGCAGTATTTT.

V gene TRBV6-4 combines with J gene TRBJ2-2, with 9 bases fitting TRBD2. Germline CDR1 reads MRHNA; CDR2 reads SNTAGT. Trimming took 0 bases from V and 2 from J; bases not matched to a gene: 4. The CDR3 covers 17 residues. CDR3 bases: TGTGCCAGCAGTGACTCTGGGACTAGCCCTAACACCGGGGAGCTGTTTTTT. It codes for CASSDSGTSPNTGELFF.

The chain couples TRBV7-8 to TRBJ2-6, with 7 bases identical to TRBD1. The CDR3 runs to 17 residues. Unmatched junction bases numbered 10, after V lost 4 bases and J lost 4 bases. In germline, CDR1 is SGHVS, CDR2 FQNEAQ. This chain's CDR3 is CASSSTNRGAGANVLTF. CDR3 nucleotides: TGTGCCAGCAGCTCTACCAACAGGGGAGCCGGGGCCAACGTCCTGACTTTC.

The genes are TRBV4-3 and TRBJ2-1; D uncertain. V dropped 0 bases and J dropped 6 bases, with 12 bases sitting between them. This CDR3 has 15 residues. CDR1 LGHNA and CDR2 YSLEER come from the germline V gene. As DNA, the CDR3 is TGCGCCAGCAGCCAAGATGGGTGGGTACGCAATGAGCAGTTCTTC. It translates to CASSQDGWVRNEQFF.

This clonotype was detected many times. The DNA for the CDR3 is TGCGCCAGCAGGGAGGAACCGGGACAACGAGCGAACACCGGGGAGCTGTTTTTT. It is translated as CASREEPGQRANTGELFF. This chain links TRBV5-1 with TRBJ2-2, with TRBD1 as a possible D gene (6 bases). CDR3 size: 18 residues. CDR1 and CDR2 from the germline V gene are SGHRS and YFSETQ. V lost 5 bases and J lost 0, with 20 bases in between.

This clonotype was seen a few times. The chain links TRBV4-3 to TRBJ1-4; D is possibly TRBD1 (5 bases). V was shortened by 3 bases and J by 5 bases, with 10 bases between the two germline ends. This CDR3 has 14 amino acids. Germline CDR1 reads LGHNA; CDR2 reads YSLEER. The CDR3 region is CASSHGTQNEKLFF. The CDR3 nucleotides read TGCGCCAGCAGCCACGGGACTCAGAATGAAAAACTGTTTTTT.

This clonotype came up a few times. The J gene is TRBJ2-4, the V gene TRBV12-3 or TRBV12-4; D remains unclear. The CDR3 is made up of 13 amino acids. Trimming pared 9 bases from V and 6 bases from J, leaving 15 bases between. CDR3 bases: TGTGCCAGTGGAGTAGGGCCAGGAAACATTCAGTACTTC. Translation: CASGVGPGNIQYF.